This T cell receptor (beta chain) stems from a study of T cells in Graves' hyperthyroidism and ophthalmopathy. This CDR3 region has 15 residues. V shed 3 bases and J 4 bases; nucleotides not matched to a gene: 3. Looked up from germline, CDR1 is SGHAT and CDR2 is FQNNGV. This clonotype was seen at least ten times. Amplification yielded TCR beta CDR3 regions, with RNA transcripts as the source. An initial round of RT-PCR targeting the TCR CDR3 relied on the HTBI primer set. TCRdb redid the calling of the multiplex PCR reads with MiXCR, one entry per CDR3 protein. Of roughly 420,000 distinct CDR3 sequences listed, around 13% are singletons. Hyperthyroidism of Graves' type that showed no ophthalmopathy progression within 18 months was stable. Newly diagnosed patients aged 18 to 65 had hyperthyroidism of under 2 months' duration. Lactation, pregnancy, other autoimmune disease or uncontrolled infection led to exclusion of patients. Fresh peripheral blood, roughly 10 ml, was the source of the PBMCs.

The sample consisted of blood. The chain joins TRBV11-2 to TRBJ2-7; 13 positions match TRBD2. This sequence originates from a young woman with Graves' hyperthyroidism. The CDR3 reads CASSLTSGRNYEQYF. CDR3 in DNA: TGTGCCAGCAGCTTGACTAGCGGGAGGAATTACGAGCAGTACTTC. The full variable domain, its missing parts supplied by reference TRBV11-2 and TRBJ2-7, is EAGVAQSPRYKIIEKRQSVAFWCNPISGHATLYWYQQILGQGPKLLIQFQNNGVVDDSQLPKDRFSAERLKGVDSTLKIQPAKLEDSAVYLCASSLTSGRNYEQYFGPGTRLTVT.